Below, 20 T cell receptor delta chains from the same sample are listed, as sequenced in a study of gammadelta T cells in human blood. TCRdb used CATT to re-call clones from the RT-PCR reads. The table includes about 650 delta-chain clones, 9.5% to 14% detected once. Sequencing was carried out using Vgamma9Vdelta2 gamma-delta T cells from adult blood. The receptors originated from a human donor.

This clone is deemed medium-sized. This chain links TRDV2 with TRDJ3; 8 bases are shared with TRDD3. The CDR3 has 21 residues. Per germline, CDR1 GEAIGNYY and CDR2 EKD. V was pared by 2 bases and J by 0 bases, with 14 bases of the junction left unmatched. The CDR3 bases are TGTGCCTGTGACAGCTGGGGGACCTCCCCTCCGAGCTCCTGGGACACCCGACAGATGTTTTTC. Translation: CACDSWGTSPPSSWDTRQMFF.

The chain employs TRDV2 and TRDJ3; a weak D match, TRDD3 (5 bases). This CDR3 contains 17 residues. Trimming cost V 0 bases and J 2 bases, with 10 bases left between them. The germline V gene encodes CDR1 GEAIGNYY and CDR2 EKD. The CDR3 sequence is CACDTAGEAWDTRQMFF. The CDR3 nucleotides read TGTGCCTGTGACACCGCCGGGGAGGCCTGGGACACCCGACAGATGTTTTTC.

Within the sample, this clone is medium-sized. The genes are TRDV2 and TRDJ1; maybe TRDD3 (5 bases). V shed 0 bases and J shed 4 bases, with 20 bases lying between them. Per germline, CDR1 GEAIGNYY and CDR2 EKD. This CDR3 has 17 amino acids. For the CDR3, the DNA is TGTGCCTGTGACACCGTTTCTGGGTTGAGTTTAGGCGATAAACTCATCTTT. Protein sequence: CACDTVSGLSLGDKLIF.

Details on this clone: This likely reflects a read error, since a far larger clone is one base away. Within the sample, other DNA sequences also encode this same CDR3. The genes are TRDV2 and TRDJ1; 7 bases fit TRDD3. Trimming took 3 bases from V and 5 from J; bases not matched to a gene: 14. The CDR3 sequence is 16 residues long. Germline CDR1 and CDR2: GEAIGNYY and EKD. CDR3 in amino acids: CACDSLDAGGIDKLIF. DNA for the CDR3: TGTGCCTGTGACTCCCTGGACGCTGGGGGTATTGATAAACTCATCTTT.

Notes on this clone: The protein TCRdb gives is from a much larger clone and does not agree with this DNA's translation at residue 14, likely a read error; the protein shown here comes from the DNA. This chain joins TRDV2 and TRDJ1, with 7 bases aligning to TRDD3. This CDR3 contains 18 residues. Germline CDR1 and CDR2: GEAIGNYY and EKD. CDR3 loop: CACDPILGTPIYTNKLIF. In DNA form, the CDR3 reads TGTGCCTGTGACCCTATACTGGGGACCCCAATTTACACCAATAAACTCATCTTT.

In its sample, this clone is medium-sized. The rearrangement links TRDV2 to TRDJ1; TRDD3 is a possible D gene (6 bases). CDR1 is GEAIGNYY and CDR2 is EKD in the germline V gene. The CDR3 contains 17 residues. V shed 0 bases and J shed 2 bases, with 18 bases lying between them. CDR3 sequence: CACDTLLSGDSTDKLIF. CDR3 bases: TGTGCCTGTGACACCTTGTTATCTGGGGATTCTACCGATAAACTCATCTTT.

This clone has only a few counts. The rearrangement joins TRDV2 to TRDJ1, with 11 bases fitting TRDD3. The CDR3 sequence is 22 residues long. The trim removed 2 bases at V and 0 bases at J, leaving 22 bases unmatched. Germline V gene lookup returns CDR1 GEAIGNYY and CDR2 EKD. In DNA form, the CDR3 reads TGTGCCTGTGACATTATCCAGCCTCCCCCGACTGGGGGATATGAGTACACCGATAAACTCATCTTT. Protein: CACDIIQPPPTGGYEYTDKLIF.

About this clone: This may be a read error: a much more frequent sequence differs by one nucleotide. The chain has TRDV2 and TRDJ1, with 13 bases lining up with TRDD3. CDR1 is GEAIGNYY, CDR2 EKD, per germline. This CDR3 contains 25 residues. CDR3 residues: CACDTLPSQSLTGGYARWGTDKRIF. The CDR3 DNA reads as TGTGCCTGTGACACCCTTCCTTCCCAGTCCCTAACTGGGGGATACGCACGATGGGGCACCGATAAACGCATCTTT.

The gene calls are TRDV1 and TRDJ1, with 8 bases identical to TRDD3. Trimming at V came to 1 base and at J to 0 bases, leaving 19 bases not matched to a gene. The CDR3 runs 21 residues. Germline lookup yields CDR1 TSWWSYY and CDR2 QGS. The CDR3, as DNA: TGTGCTCTTGGGGAACCTTCAGTACGGGGGATAATTCACTCGTACACCGATAAACTCATCTTT. Amino acid sequence: CALGEPSVRGIIHSYTDKLIF.

This clone is termed medium-sized. The chain combines TRDV2 with TRDJ3; no clear D. The ends were cut back, 3 bases at V and 2 bases at J, with 25 bases in the middle. CDR1 is GEAIGNYY and CDR2 is EKD in the germline V gene. The CDR3 totals 21 residues. CDR3 loop: CACDPILPAQPSPWDTRQMFF. DNA for the CDR3: TGTGCCTGTGACCCCATACTGCCTGCCCAACCTAGCCCCTGGGACACCCGACAGATGTTTTTC.

About this clone itself: The protein recorded in TCRdb matches a much larger clone and deviates from this DNA's translation at residue 3, suggesting a read error; the protein here is obtained by translating the DNA. The chain combines TRDV2 with TRDJ1; D is unclear. CDR1 is GEAIGNYY and CDR2 is EKD in the germline V gene. The CDR3 has 14 residues. CDR3 residues: CARDSLVYTDKLIF. CDR3 nucleotides: TGTGCCCGTGACTCTTTAGTGTACACCGATAAACTCATCTTT.

In this sample, this clone is medium-sized. At the DNA level, this CDR3 is encoded by other sequences in the same sample as well. The chain couples TRDV2 to TRDJ3, with TRDD3 matching over 13 bases. This CDR3 contains 19 residues. Germline V CDR1 and CDR2: GEAIGNYY, EKD. V shed 3 bases, J shed 2 bases, and the junction held 6 bases outside the gene matches. The chain's CDR3 is CACDPVLGDTAWDTRQMFF. CDR3 nucleotides: TGTGCCTGTGACCCAGTACTGGGGGATACGGCCTGGGACACCCGACAGATGTTTTTC.

In its sample, this clone is hyperexpanded (1% or more). Different DNA sequences within this sample yield the same CDR3. This chain links TRDV2 with TRDJ1; D ambiguous. The V gene lost 3 bases and the J gene lost 0 bases, with 10 bases spanning the gap. The CDR3 loop spans 14 amino acids. The germline CDR1 and CDR2 sequences are GEAIGNYY and EKD. The DNA for the CDR3 is TGTGCCTGTGACTCTTTAGTGTACACCGATAAACTCATCTTT. Amino acid sequence: CACDSLVYTDKLIF.

This clone rates as medium-sized. The chain recombines TRDV2 with TRDJ1, with D possibly TRDD3 on 6 matching bases. The germline V gene has CDR1 GEAIGNYY and CDR2 EKD. The CDR3 spans 18 residues. V lost 0 bases and J 5 bases, leaving 24 bases between the germline ends. CDR3 DNA sequence: TGTGCCTGTGACACCGTGTTGGGGGCTAATCGATATCATGATAAACTCATCTTT. Amino acids: CACDTVLGANRYHDKLIF.

Comments on this clone: Since a much larger clone is just one base distant, this may be a read error. The identical CDR3 is also encoded by other nucleotide sequences in the sample. This chain joins TRDV2 and TRDJ1, with 12 bases matching TRDD3. Germline CDR1 and CDR2: GEAIGNYY and EKD. This CDR3 is 20 amino acids long. The CDR3, as DNA: TGTGCCTGTGACACCGTCTCGGCTGGGGGATACGAGGAGAGCACCGATAAGCTCATCTTT. It translates to CACDTVSAGGYEESTDKLIF.

The V gene is TRDV2, the J gene TRDJ1; 11 nucleotides line up with TRDD3. CDR3 length: 23 residues. The germline gives CDR1 GEAIGNYY, CDR2 EKD. Trimming removed 0 bases from V and 0 bases from J; junction bases left unmatched: 23. The CDR3 is CACDTVGATGGYEGAFYTDKLIF. The CDR3 nucleotides are TGTGCCTGTGACACCGTAGGAGCCACTGGGGGATATGAGGGGGCCTTTTACACCGATAAACTCATCTTT.

The V and J genes are TRDV2 and TRDJ1; 8 positions match TRDD3. CDR3 length equals 15 residues. The germline CDR1 and CDR2 sequences are GEAIGNYY and EKD. V gave up 8 bases and J gave up 3 bases; unmatched junction bases: 13. This CDR3 reads CASEPLGDSPDKLIF. The CDR3 DNA sequence: TGTGCCTCTGAACCTTTGGGGGATTCTCCCGATAAACTCATCTTT.

The chain carries TRDV2 and TRDJ1; D might be TRDD3 (6 bases). The CDR3 has 19 amino acids. Trimming took off 0 bases at V and 0 bases at J, with 22 bases between the two ends. Germline V lookup: CDR1 GEAIGNYY, CDR2 EKD. CDR3 residues: CACDTVPLSTGPYTDKLIF. The CDR3 bases are TGTGCCTGTGACACCGTTCCCCTAAGTACTGGGCCGTACACCGATAAACTCATCTTT.

This clone ranks as medium-sized (0.01 to 0.1%). The V call is TRDV2, the J call TRDJ1, with TRDD3 matching over 8 bases. V shed 0 bases, J shed 0 bases, and the junction held 8 bases outside the gene matches. Germline CDR1 GEAIGNYY, CDR2 EKD. CDR3 length equals 17 residues. CDR3 residues: CACDTLLGVGYTDKLIF. CDR3 DNA sequence: TGTGCCTGTGACACCCTACTGGGGGTCGGGTACACCGATAAACTCATCTTT.

By its share, this clone is medium-sized. V is TRDV2 and J is TRDJ1, with TRDD3 matching over 7 bases. V dropped 5 bases and J dropped 2; count of bases not matched to a gene: 10. This CDR3 has 15 residues. Germline CDR1 GEAIGNYY, CDR2 EKD. CDR3 nucleotide sequence: TGTGCCTGTGTGGAGATTGGGGGAAGAACCGATAAACTCATCTTT. Translating it yields CACVEIGGRTDKLIF.